This entry lists 24 T cell receptor beta chains sequenced from one sample in a study of cytomegalovirus exposure and HLA in healthy donors. The study ran its PCR with 60 Vbeta and 13 Jbeta primers. Libraries were prepared by immunoSEQ multiplex PCR; TCRdb keeps only in-frame clonotypes and omits some of them. The sample contains about 200,000 clones, around 80% of which appear only once. Input material: PBMCs. These receptors came from a woman aged 25 to 39 in good health and CMV-seropositive.

CDR3 sequence reads: CSAHPGGAGELFF. CDR3 sequence (DNA): TGCAGCGCCCACCCTGGGGGCGCGGGGGAGCTGTTTTTT. V is TRBV29-1 and J is TRBJ2-2; the D gene is possibly TRBD1 (6 bases). Germline lookup yields CDR1 SQVTM and CDR2 ANQGSEA. The CDR3 is 13 residues long. The V end was cut by 7 bases, the J end by 8 bases, with 17 bases between.

The rearrangement links TRBV14 to TRBJ2-6; 7 bases match TRBD1. The germline gives CDR1 SGHDN, CDR2 FVKESK. Germline trimming cut 0 bases from V and 2 bases from J; bases unmatched to any gene: 13. The CDR3 has 20 residues. CDR3 DNA sequence: TGTGCCAGCAGCCAAGACGTCTCCCGTAGGGGGCGGGCTGGGGCCAACGTCCTGACTTTC. It is translated as CASSQDVSRRGRAGANVLTF.

The rearrangement joins TRBV6-5 to TRBJ1-2, with 7 bases lining up with TRBD1. CDR3 size: 14 residues. V shed 7 bases, J shed 9 bases, and the junction held 14 bases outside the gene matches. Germline V gene data show CDR1 as MNHEY and CDR2 as SVGAGI. In DNA, the CDR3 is TGTGCCAGCACCGACAGACTACAGGGGAATCGCTACACCTTC. Protein: CASTDRLQGNRYTF.

This clone has a single count. This rearrangement joins TRBV4-2 to TRBJ1-4, with TRBD1 matching over 8 bases. The germline CDR1 and CDR2 sequences are LGHNA and YNFKEQ. After removal of 0 bases from V and 7 bases from J, the junction contained 16 bases not matched to a gene. CDR3 length: 19 residues. The CDR3 DNA sequence: TGTGCCAGCAGCCAAGACCCACCGACAGGGGACAGAATGGTTGAAAAACTGTTTTTT. This translates into CASSQDPPTGDRMVEKLFF.

J is TRBJ1-5 and V is TRBV7-2; 7 bases line up with TRBD1. The CDR3 has 13 residues. CDR1 is SGHTA and CDR2 is FQGNSA in the germline V gene. With 6 bases clipped from V and 5 bases from J, the junction kept 4 bases outside the gene matches. In DNA form, the CDR3 reads TGTGCCAGCAGGAGACAGGGAGATCAGCCCCAGCATTTT. Protein product: CASRRQGDQPQHF.

The chain links TRBV7-6 to TRBJ1-1, with 9 bases that match TRBD1. Germline CDR1 SGHVS, CDR2 FNYEAQ. This CDR3 spans 16 amino acids. The ends lost 1 base at V and 1 base at J; junction bases unmatched: 4. The CDR3 coding sequence is TGTGCCAGCAGCTTAGGGCCGGGACAGGGGAACACTGAAGCTTTCTTT. Its translation: CASSLGPGQGNTEAFF.

The chain links TRBV21-1 to TRBJ2-5; the listed D gene, TRBD2, was not tested against the DNA. TRBV21-1 is marked as a pseudogene. The CDR3 runs to 16 residues. The CDR3 bases are TGTGCCAGCCCAAGGGCTAGCGGGGGGGTGCCCGAGACCCAGTACTTC. This translates into CASPRASGGVPETQYF.

The gene calls are TRBV19 and TRBJ2-2; 7 bases fit TRBD1. The CDR3 sequence is 14 residues long. V was pared by 10 bases and J by 0 bases, with 5 bases of the junction left unmatched. Germline CDR1 reads LNHDA; CDR2 reads SQIVND (reference sequence). The CDR3 here is CATMTGTNTGELFF. CDR3 sequence (DNA): TGTGCCACCATGACAGGGACGAACACCGGGGAGCTGTTTTTT.

The chain joins TRBV6-5 to TRBJ1-1; D may be TRBD1 (6 bases). The CDR3 runs to 12 residues. The V and J ends lost 9 bases and 4 bases respectively, with 12 bases between them. Germline V CDR1 and CDR2: MNHEY, SVGAGI. The CDR3 nucleotides read TGTGCCAGTTCCAGGGGCGGCACTGAAGCTTTCTTT. This gives the protein CASSRGGTEAFF.

This chain uses TRBV2 with TRBJ1-1; 12 nucleotides agree with TRBD1. J gave up 5 bases and V 6 bases, and 10 bases lay outside the gene matches. Germline CDR1 SNHLY, CDR2 FYNNEI. The CDR3 spans 16 residues. The CDR3 is CASSGTGGLLLTEAFF. In nucleotides, the CDR3 is TGTGCCAGCAGCGGGACAGGGGGCTTGTTATTGACTGAAGCTTTCTTT.

The chain combines TRBV20-1 with TRBJ1-1; possible D gene TRBD1, 5 bases. Trimming pared 2 bases from V and 12 bases from J, leaving 13 bases between. In germline, CDR1 is DFQATT, CDR2 SNEGSKA (reference sequence). This CDR3 is 11 amino acids long. The CDR3 sequence is CSARTGVPTFF. In nucleotides, the CDR3 is TGCAGTGCTAGAACGGGGGTGCCAACTTTCTTT.

The rearrangement joins TRBV25-1 to TRBJ2-2; 7 positions match TRBD1. Germline assignment: CDR1 MGHDK and CDR2 SYGVNS. Trimming at V came to 3 bases and at J to 5 bases, leaving 9 bases not matched to a gene. The CDR3 runs to 16 residues. CDR3 in DNA: TGTGCCAGCAGTGAGGCTAAAACAGGGGAAACCGGGGAGCTGTTTTTT. Translating gives CASSEAKTGETGELFF.

J is TRBJ2-1 and V is TRBV4-1; 7 bases agree with TRBD1. Germline V gives CDR1 MGHRA, CDR2 YSYEKL. J lost 4 bases, V lost 0 bases, and 15 bases had no gene match. The CDR3 runs 19 residues. CDR3 protein: CASSQDGDSYSPKYNEQFF. The CDR3 nucleotides read TGCGCCAGCAGCCAAGATGGGGACAGTTATTCACCAAAATACAATGAGCAGTTCTTC.

V usage is TRBV5-1 and J usage is TRBJ2-2; the match to TRBD1 covers 8 bases. Germline assignment: CDR1 SGHRS and CDR2 YFSETQ. This CDR3 has 17 residues. The V and J ends lost 3 bases and 1 base, in that order; junction bases with no gene match: 8. The CDR3 protein is CASSWEQGQGNTGELFF. The DNA of the CDR3 is TGCGCCAGCAGCTGGGAGCAAGGACAGGGGAACACCGGGGAGCTGTTTTTT.

The chain has TRBV4-2 and TRBJ1-1; possible D gene TRBD1, 6 bases. CDR1 LGHNA and CDR2 YNFKEQ come from the germline V gene. The CDR3 runs 20 residues. The V and J ends lost 0 bases and 7 bases respectively, with 30 bases between them. CDR3 DNA: TGTGCCAGCAGCCAAGAAGGAGGCGGCCTACAGACAGGATGGGCAGTTGAAGCTTTCTTT. The encoded protein is CASSQEGGGLQTGWAVEAFF.

The gene calls are TRBV11-2 and TRBJ2-1, with D maybe TRBD2 (5 bases). V shed 4 bases and J shed 3 bases, with 13 bases lying between them. The CDR3 has 15 residues. Germline CDR1 and CDR2: SGHAT and FQNNGV. The CDR3 DNA is TGTGCCAGCAGCTCGACTGACGGAGGCTACAATGAGCAGTTCTTC. It is translated as CASSSTDGGYNEQFF. Full variable domain (missing parts from reference TRBV11-2 and TRBJ2-1): EAGVAQSPRYKIIEKRQSVAFWCNPISGHATLYWYQQILGQGPKLLIQFQNNGVVDDSQLPKDRFSAERLKGVDSTLKIQPAKLEDSAVYLCASSSTDGGYNEQFFGPGTRLTVL.

The chain has TRBV6-5 and TRBJ2-1, with D perhaps matching TRBD2 (6 bases). Germline loops: CDR1 MNHEY, CDR2 SVGAGI. The CDR3 length is 13 residues. Trimming removed 2 bases from V and 15 bases from J, with 17 bases in between. In DNA, the CDR3 is TGTGCCAGCAGTTACGTTTCCGGGGGAACACCGTTCTTC. The encoded protein is CASSYVSGGTPFF.

The J gene is TRBJ1-1, the V gene TRBV7-9; D possibly corresponds to TRBD1 (5 bases). The CDR3 is 13 residues long. The germline CDR1 and CDR2 sequences are SEHNR and FQNEAQ (reference sequence). Trimming cost V 5 bases and J 4 bases, with 11 bases left between them. Written as DNA, the CDR3 is TGTGCCAGCAGCCAAAGGGGCAGCACTGAAGCTTTCTTT. Its protein product is CASSQRGSTEAFF. The full variable domain, completed using reference TRBV7-9 and TRBJ1-1, is DTGVSQNPRHKITKRGQNVTFRCDPISEHNRLYWYRQTLGQGPEFLTYFQNEAQLEKSRLLSDRFSAERPKGSFSTLEIQRTEQGDSAMYLCASSQRGSTEAFFGQGTRLTVV.

The table lists this clone with a few counts. The V and J genes are TRBV6-6 and TRBJ1-5; TRBD1 is a possible D gene (6 bases). Germline V lookup: CDR1 MNHNY, CDR2 SVGAGI (reference sequence). V lost 2 bases and J 8 bases, leaving 16 bases between the germline ends. This CDR3 contains 15 residues. DNA for the CDR3: TGTGCCAGCAGTTACCTGATAGGGACAACTGAGCCCCAGCATTTT. This gives the protein CASSYLIGTTEPQHF.

The CDR3, as DNA: TGTGCCAGCAGCTTAGATCCCAGGGGGACCTACGAGCAGTACTTC. It translates to CASSLDPRGTYEQYF. The rearrangement links TRBV11-2 to TRBJ2-7; 7 nucleotides align to TRBD1. The V segment lost 0 bases and the J segment 2 bases; nucleotides outside the gene matches: 4. Germline CDR1 and CDR2: SGHAT and FQNNGV. The CDR3 is made up of 15 amino acids.

The rearrangement links TRBV27 to TRBJ1-2; 9 nucleotides align to TRBD1. Germline values: CDR1 MNHEY, CDR2 SMNVEV (reference sequence). This CDR3 is 16 amino acids long. Germline trimming cut 3 bases from V and 2 bases from J; bases unmatched to any gene: 7. Written as DNA, the CDR3 is TGTGCCAGCAGTTTTTGGGGACAGGGACGAAACTATGGCTACACCTTC. This codes for CASSFWGQGRNYGYTF.

The chain recombines TRBV5-4 with TRBJ2-3, with 8 positions matching TRBD1. Germline values: CDR1 SGHNT, CDR2 YYREEE (reference sequence). Trimming at V came to 3 bases and at J to 4 bases, leaving 4 bases not matched to a gene. The CDR3 runs to 14 residues. CDR3 in amino acids: CASSWKQGADTQYF. The CDR3 region has the DNA TGTGCCAGCAGCTGGAAACAGGGGGCAGATACGCAGTATTTT.

In nucleotides, the CDR3 is TGTGCCTGGAGTGGACAGGGCTTTTTAAATGAAAAACTGTTTTTT. Its translation is CAWSGQGFLNEKLFF. The chain joins TRBV30 to TRBJ1-4, with 7 bases lining up with TRBD1. The CDR3 is made up of 15 amino acids. The V segment lost 1 base and the J segment 5 bases; nucleotides outside the gene matches: 7. Germline loops: CDR1 GTSNPN, CDR2 SVGIG (reference sequence).

The V call is TRBV19, the J call TRBJ1-5, with a weak D call TRBD1 (5 bases). Germline values: CDR1 LNHDA, CDR2 SQIVND (reference sequence). The CDR3 totals 13 residues. V was pared by 3 bases and J by 5 bases, with 8 bases between. The chain's CDR3 is CASSMSQDQPQHF. CDR3 nucleotide sequence: TGTGCCAGTAGTATGTCACAGGATCAGCCCCAGCATTTT.